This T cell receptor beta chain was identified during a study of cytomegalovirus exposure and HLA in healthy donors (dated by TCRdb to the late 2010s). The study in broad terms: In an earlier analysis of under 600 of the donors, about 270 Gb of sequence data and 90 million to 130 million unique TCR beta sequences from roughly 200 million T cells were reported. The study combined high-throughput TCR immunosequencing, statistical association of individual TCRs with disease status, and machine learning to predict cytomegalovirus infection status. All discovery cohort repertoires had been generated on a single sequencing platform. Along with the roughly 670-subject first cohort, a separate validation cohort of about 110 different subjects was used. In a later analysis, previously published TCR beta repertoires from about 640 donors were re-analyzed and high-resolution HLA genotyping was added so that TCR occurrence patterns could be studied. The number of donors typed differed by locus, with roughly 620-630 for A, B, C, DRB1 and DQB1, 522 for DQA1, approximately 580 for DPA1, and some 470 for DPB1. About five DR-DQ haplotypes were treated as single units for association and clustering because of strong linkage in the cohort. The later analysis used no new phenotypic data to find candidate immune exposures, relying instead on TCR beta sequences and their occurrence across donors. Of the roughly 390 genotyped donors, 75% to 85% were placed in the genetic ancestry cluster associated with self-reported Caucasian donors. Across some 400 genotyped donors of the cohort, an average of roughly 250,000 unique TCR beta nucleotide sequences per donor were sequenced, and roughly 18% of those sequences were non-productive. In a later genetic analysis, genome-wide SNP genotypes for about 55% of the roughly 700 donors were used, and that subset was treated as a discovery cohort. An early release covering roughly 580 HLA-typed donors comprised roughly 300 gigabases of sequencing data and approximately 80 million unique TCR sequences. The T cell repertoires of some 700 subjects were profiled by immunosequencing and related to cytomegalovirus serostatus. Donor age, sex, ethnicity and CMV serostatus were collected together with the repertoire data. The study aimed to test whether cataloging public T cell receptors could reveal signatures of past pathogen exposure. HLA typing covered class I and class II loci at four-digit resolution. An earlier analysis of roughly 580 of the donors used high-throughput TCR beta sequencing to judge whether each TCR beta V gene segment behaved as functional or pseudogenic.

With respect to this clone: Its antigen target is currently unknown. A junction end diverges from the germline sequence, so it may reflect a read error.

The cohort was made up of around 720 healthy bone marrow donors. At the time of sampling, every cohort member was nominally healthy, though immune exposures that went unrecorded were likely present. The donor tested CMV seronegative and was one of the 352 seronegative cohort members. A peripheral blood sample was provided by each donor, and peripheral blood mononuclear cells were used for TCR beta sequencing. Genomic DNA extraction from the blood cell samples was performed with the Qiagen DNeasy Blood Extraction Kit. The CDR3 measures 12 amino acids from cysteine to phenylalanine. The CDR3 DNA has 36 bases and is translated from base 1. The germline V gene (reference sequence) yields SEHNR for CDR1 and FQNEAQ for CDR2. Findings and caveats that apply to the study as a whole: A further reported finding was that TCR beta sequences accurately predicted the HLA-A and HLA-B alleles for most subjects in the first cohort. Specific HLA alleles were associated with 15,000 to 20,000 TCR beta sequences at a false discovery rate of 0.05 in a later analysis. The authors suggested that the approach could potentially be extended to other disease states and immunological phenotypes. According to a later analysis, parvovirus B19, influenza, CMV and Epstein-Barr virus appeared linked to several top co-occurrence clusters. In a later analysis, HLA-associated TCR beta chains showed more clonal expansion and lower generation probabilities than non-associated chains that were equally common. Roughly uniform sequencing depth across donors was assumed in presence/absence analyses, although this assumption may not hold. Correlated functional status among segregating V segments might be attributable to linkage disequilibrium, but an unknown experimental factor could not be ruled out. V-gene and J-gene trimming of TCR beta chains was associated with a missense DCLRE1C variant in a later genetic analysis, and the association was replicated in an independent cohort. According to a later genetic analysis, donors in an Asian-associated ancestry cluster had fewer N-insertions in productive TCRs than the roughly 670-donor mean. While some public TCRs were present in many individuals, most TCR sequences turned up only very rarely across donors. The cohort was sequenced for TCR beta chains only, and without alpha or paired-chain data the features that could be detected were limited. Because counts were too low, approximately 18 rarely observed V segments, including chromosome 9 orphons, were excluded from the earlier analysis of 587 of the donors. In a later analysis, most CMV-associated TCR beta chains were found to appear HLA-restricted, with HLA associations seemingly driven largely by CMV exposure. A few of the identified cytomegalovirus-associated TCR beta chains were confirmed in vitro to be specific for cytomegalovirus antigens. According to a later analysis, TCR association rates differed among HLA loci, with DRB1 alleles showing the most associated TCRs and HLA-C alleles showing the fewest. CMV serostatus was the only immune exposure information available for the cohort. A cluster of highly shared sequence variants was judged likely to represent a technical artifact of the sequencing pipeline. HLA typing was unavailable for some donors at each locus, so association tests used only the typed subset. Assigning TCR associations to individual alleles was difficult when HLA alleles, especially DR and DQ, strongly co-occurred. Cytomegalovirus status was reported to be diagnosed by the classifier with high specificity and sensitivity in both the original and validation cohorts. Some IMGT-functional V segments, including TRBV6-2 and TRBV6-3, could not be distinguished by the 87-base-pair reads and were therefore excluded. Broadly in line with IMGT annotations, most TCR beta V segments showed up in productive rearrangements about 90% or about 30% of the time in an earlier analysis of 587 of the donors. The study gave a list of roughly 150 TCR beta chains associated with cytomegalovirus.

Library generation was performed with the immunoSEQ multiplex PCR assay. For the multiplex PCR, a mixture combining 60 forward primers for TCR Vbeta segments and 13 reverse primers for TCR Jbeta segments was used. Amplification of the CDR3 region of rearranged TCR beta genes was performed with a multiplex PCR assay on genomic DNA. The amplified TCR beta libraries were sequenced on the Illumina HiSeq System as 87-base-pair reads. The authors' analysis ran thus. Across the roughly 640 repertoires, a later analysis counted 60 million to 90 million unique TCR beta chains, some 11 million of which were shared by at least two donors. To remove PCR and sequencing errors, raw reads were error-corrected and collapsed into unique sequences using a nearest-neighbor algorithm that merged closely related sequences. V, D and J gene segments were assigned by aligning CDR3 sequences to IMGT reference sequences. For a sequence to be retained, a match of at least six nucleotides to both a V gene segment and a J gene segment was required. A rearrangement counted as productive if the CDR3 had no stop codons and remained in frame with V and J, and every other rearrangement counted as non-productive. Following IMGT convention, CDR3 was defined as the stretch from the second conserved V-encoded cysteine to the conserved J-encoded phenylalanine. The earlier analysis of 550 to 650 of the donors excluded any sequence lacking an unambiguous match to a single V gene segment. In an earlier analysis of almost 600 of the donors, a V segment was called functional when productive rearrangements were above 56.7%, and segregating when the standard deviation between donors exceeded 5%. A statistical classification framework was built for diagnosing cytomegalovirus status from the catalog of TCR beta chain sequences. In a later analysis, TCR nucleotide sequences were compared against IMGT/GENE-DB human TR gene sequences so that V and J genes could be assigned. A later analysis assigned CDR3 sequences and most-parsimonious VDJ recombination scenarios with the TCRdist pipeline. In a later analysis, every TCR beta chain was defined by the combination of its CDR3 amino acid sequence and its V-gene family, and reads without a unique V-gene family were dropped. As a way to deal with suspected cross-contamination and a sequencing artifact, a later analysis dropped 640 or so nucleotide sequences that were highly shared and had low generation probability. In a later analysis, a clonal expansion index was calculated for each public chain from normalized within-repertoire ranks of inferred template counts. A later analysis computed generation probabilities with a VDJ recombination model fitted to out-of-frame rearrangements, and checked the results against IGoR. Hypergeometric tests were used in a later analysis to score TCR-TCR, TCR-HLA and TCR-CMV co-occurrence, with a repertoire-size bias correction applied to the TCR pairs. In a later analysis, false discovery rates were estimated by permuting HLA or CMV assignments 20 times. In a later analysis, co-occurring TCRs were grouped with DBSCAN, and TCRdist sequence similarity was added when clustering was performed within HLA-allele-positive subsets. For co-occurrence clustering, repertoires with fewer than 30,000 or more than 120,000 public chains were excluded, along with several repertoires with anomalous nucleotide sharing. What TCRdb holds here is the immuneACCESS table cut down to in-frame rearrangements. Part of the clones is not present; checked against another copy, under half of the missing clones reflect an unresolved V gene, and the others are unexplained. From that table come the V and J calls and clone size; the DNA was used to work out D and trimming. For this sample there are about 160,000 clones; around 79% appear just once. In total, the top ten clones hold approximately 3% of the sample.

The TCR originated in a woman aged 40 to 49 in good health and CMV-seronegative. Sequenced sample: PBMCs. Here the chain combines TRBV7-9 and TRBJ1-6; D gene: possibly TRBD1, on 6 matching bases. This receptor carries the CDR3 CSSTTGYSPLHF. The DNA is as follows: TGTTCCAGCACAACAGGGTATTCACCCCTCCACTTT. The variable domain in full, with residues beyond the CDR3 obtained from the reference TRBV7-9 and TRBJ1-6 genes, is DTGVSQNPRHKITKRGQNVTFRCDPISEHNRLYWYRQTLGQGPEFLTYFQNEAQLEKSRLLSDRFSAERPKGSFSTLEIQRTEQGDSAMYLCSSTTGYSPLHFGNGTRLTVT.